The clone carrying this T cell receptor (beta chain) has at least ten counts. Antigen specificity is unknown. Researchers tagged individual cDNA molecules with unique molecular identifiers. Each CDR3 protein is one row after TCRdb ran MiXCR on the 5' RACE reads. The sample consists of under 60,000 distinct CDR3 sequences, approximately 5.6% of them appearing once. The CDR3 is 15 residues long. The V gene's germline CDR1 is KGHSH and CDR2 LQKENI. V gave up 2 bases and J gave up 4 bases; unmatched junction bases: 4. The sample belongs to a study of early T cells in non-severe SARS-CoV-2 infection. Looking at the study overall: Chains were not paired, and sequencing was done on bulk RNA from unsorted whole blood. Study-wide results and limits: Using VDJdb, the matching emphasized anti-spike CD8 responses while missing private and CD4 specificities.

This receptor was obtained from an adult who was a healthcare worker with PCR-confirmed SARS-CoV-2 infection or an uninfected control (not recorded which). Sequences were obtained from whole blood. The chain is built from TRBV18 and TRBJ1-2; 10 bases align to TRBD1. CDR3 coding DNA: TGTGCCAGCTCACCAAGGACAGGGGGACTCTATGGCTACACCTTC. Translation: CASSPRTGGLYGYTF.